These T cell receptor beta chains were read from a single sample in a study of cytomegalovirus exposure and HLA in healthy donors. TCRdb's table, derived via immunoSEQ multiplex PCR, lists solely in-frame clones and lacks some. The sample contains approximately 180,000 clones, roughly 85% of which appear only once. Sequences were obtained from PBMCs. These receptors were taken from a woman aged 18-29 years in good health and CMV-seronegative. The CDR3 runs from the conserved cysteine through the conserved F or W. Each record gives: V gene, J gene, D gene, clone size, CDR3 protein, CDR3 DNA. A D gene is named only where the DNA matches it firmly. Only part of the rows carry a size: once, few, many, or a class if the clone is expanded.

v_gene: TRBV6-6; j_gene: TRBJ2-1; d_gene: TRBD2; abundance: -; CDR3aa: CASSYSGTSGEQFF; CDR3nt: TGTGCCAGCAGTTACTCGGGGACTAGCGGAGAGCAGTTCTTC
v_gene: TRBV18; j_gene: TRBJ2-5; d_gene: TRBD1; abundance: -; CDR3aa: CASSPQPTGTGETQYF; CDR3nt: TGTGCCAGCTCACCGCAGCCAACAGGGACAGGGGAGACCCAGTACTTC
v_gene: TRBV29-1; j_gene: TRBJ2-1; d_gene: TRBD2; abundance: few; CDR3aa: CSVGTSGRYNEQFF; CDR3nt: TGCAGCGTTGGGACTAGCGGGAGGTACAATGAGCAGTTCTTC
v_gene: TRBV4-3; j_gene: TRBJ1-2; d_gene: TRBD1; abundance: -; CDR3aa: CASSRFDRENYGYTF; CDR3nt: TGCGCCAGCAGCCGGTTCGACAGGGAAAACTATGGCTACACCTTC
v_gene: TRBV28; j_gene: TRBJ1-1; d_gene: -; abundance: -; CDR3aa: CASTHREGTEAFF; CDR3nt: TGTGCCAGCACTCACAGGGAGGGCACTGAAGCTTTCTTT
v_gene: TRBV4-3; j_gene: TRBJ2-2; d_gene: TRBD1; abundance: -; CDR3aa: CASSQEPGTGGTGELFF; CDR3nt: TGCGCCAGCAGCCAAGAACCCGGGACAGGGGGGACCGGGGAGCTGTTTTTT
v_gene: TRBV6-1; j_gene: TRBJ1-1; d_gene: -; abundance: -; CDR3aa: CASRYRVGVNTEAFF; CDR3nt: TGTGCCAGCAGATACAGGGTCGGTGTGAACACTGAAGCTTTCTTT
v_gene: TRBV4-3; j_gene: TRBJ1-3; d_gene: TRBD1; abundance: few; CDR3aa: CASSPGQAGHTIYF; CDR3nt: TGCGCCAGCAGCCCGGGACAGGCCGGACACACCATATATTTT
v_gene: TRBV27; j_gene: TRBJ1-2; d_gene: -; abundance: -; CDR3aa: CASSLLGSDGYTF; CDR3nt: TGTGCCAGCAGTTTACTCGGGTCGGATGGCTACACCTTC
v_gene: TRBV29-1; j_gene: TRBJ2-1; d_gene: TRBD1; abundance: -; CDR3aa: CSVGGDRVPEQFF; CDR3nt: TGCAGCGTTGGGGGCGACAGGGTTCCTGAGCAGTTCTTC
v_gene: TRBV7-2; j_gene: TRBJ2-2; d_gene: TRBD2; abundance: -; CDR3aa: CASSSPGTSGKVELFF; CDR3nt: TGTGCCAGCAGCTCTCCCGGGACTAGCGGGAAGGTGGAGCTGTTTTTT
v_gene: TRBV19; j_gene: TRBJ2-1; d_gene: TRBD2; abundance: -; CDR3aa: CASSILLANEQFF; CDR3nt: TGTGCCAGTAGTATATTACTAGCGAATGAGCAGTTCTTC
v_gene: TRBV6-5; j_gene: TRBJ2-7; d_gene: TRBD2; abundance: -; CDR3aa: CASSFLAGWSDEQYF; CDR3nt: TGTGCCAGCAGTTTCCTAGCGGGATGGAGCGACGAGCAGTACTTC
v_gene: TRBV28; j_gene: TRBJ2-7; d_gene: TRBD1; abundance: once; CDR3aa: CASKLRDRGSYEQYF; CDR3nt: TGTGCCAGCAAACTCCGGGACAGGGGATCCTACGAGCAGTACTTC
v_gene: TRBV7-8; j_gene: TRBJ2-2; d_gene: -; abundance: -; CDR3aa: CASSKDRNTAWTGELFF; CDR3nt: TGTGCCAGCAGCAAAGACAGGAACACAGCGTGGACCGGGGAGCTGTTTTTT
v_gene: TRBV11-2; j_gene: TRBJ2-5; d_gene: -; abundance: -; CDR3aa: CASRPPGRGMYQETQYF; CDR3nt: TGTGCCAGCAGGCCCCCCGGCCGGGGAATGTACCAAGAGACCCAGTACTTC
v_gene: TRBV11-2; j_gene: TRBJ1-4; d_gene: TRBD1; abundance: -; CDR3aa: CASSITGTGNEKLFF; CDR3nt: TGTGCCAGCAGCATAACCGGGACAGGCAATGAAAAACTGTTTTTT
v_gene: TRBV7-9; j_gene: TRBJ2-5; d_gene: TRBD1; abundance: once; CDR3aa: CASLMDRGETQYF; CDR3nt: TGTGCCAGCCTAATGGACAGGGGGGAGACCCAGTACTTC
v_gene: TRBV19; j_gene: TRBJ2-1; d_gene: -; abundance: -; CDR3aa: CASSPTENEQFF; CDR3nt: TGTGCCAGTAGTCCAACAGAAAATGAGCAGTTCTTC